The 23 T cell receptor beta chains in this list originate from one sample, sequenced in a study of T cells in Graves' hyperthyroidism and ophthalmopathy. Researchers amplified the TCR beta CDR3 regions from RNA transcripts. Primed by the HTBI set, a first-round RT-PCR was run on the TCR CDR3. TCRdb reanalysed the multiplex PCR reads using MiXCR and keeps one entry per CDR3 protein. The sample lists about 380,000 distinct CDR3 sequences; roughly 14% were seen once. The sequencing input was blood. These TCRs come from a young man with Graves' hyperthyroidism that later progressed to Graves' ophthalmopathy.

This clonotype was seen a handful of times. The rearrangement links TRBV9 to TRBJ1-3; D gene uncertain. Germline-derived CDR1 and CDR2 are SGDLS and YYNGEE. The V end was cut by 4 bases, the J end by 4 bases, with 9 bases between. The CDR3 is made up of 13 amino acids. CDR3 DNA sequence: TGTGCCAGCAGCACACAACAGGGAAACACCATATATTTT. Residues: CASSTQQGNTIYF.

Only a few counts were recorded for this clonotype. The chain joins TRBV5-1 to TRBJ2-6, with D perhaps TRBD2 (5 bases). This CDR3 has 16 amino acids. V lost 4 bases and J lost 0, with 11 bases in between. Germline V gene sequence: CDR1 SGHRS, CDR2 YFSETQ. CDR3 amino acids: CASSTGGPSGANVLTF. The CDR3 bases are TGCGCCAGCAGCACCGGAGGCCCCTCTGGGGCCAACGTCCTGACTTTC.

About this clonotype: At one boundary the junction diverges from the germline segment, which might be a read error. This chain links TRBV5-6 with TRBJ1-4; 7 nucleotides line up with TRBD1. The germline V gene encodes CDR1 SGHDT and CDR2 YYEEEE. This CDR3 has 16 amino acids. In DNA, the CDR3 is TGTGCCAGCAGCTTGTTTTGGGACAGCAATAATGAAAAACTGCTTTTT. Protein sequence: CASSLFWDSNNEKLLF.

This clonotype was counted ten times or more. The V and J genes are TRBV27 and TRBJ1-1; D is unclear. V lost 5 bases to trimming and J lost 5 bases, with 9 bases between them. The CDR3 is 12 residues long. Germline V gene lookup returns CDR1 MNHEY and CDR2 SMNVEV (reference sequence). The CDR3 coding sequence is TGTGCCAGCAGTGGGTGGAAGACTGAAGCTTTCTTT. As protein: CASSGWKTEAFF.

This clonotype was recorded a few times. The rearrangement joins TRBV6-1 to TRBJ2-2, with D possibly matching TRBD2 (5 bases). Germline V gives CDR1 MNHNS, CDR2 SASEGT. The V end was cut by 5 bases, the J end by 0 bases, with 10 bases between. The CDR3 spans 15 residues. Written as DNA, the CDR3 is TGTGCCAGCAGTTTATCGGGGACGAACACCGGGGAGCTGTTTTTT. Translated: CASSLSGTNTGELFF.

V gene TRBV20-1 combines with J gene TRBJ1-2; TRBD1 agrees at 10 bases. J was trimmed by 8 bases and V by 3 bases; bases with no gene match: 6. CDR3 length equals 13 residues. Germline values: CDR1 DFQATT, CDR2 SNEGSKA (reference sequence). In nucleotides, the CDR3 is TGCAGTGCTAGGGTGGACAGGGGGAAGGGCTACACCTTC. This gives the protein CSARVDRGKGYTF.

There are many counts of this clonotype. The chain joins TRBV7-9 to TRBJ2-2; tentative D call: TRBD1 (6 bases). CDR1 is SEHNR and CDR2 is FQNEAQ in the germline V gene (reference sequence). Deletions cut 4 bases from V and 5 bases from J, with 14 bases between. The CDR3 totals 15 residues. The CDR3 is CASSSHSQGTGELFF. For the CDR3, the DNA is TGTGCCAGCAGCTCCCATTCTCAGGGGACCGGGGAGCTGTTTTTT.

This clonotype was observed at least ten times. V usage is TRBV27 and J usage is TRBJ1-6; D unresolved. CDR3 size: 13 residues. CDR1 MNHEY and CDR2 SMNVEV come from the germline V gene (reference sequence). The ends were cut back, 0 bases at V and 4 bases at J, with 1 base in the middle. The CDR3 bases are TGTGCCAGCAGTTTATCGTATAATTCACCCCTCCACTTT. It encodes CASSLSYNSPLHF.

As DNA, the CDR3 is TGTGCCAGCAGCTTAGTGGCGGATCAGCCCCAGCATTTT. Amino acids: CASSLVADQPQHF. This chain links TRBV11-2 with TRBJ1-5; D remains ambiguous. Between the trimmed V and J ends, which lost 1 base and 5 bases, there was a span of 6 bases. Germline lookup yields CDR1 SGHAT and CDR2 FQNNGV. This CDR3 spans 13 amino acids.

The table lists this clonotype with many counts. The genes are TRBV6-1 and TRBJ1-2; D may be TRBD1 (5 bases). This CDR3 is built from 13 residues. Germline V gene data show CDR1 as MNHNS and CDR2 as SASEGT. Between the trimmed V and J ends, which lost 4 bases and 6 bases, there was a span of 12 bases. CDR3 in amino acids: CASSGSGRDGYTF. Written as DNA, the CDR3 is TGTGCCAGCAGTGGATCAGGGCGGGATGGCTACACCTTC.

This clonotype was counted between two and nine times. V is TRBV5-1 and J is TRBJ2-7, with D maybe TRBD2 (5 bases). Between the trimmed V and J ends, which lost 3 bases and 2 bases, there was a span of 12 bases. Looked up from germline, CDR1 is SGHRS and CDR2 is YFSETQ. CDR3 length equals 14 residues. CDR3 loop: CASSYRTSTYEQYF. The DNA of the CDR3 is TGCGCCAGCAGCTATAGGACTTCTACCTACGAGCAGTACTTC.

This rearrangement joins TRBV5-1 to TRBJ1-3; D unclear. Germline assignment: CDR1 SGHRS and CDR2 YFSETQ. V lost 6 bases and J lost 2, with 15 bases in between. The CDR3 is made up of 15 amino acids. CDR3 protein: CASTSVPDPGNTIYF. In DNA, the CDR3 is TGCGCCAGCACGTCCGTGCCCGATCCTGGAAACACCATATATTTT.

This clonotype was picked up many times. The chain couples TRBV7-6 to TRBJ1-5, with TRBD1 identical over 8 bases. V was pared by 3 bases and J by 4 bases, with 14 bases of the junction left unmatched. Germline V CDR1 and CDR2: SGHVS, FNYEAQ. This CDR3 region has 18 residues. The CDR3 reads CASSFVLGMRQGNQPQHF. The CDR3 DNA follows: TGTGCCAGCAGCTTCGTCCTGGGGATGAGACAGGGGAATCAGCCCCAGCATTTT.

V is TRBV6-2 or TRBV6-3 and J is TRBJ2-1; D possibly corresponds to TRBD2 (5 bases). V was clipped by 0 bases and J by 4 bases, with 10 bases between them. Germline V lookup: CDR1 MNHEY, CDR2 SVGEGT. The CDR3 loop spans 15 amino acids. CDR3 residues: CASSYSGRLYNEQFF. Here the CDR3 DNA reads TGTGCCAGCAGTTACTCGGGGAGACTATACAATGAGCAGTTCTTC.

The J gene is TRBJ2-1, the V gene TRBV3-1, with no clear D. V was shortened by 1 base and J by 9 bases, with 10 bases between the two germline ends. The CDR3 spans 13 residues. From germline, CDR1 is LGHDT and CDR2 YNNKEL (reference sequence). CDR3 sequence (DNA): TGTGCCAGCAGCCAAGGGAAACGTGTTGAGCAGTTCTTC. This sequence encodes CASSQGKRVEQFF.

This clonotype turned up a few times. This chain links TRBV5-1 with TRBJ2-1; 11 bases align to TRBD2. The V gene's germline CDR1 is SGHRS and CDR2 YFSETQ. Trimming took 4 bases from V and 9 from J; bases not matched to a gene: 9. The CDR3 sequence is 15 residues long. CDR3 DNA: TGCGCCAGCAGCCCAGTACTAGCGGGGGAGGGTGAGCAGTTCTTC. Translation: CASSPVLAGEGEQFF.

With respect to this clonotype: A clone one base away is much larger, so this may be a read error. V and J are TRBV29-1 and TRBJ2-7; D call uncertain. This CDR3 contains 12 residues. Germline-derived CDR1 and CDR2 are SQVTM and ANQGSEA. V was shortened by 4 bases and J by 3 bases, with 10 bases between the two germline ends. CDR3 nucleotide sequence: TGCAGCGTTGGTGGCGGAAACTACGAGCAGTACTTC. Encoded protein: CSVGGGNYEQYF.

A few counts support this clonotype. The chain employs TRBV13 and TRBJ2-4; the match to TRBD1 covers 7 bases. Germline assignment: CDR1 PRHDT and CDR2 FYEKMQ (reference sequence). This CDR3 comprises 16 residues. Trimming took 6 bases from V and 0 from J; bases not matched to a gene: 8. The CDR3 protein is CASSPTGKIAKNIQYF. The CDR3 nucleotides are TGTGCCAGCAGTCCGACAGGGAAAATAGCCAAAAACATTCAGTACTTC.

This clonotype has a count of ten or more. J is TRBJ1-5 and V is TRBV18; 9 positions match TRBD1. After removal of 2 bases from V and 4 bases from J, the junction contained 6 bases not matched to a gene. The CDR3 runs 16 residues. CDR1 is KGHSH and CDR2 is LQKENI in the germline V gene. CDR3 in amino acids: CASSPGNRGLNQPQHF. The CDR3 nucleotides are TGTGCCAGCTCACCAGGGAACAGGGGGCTAAATCAGCCCCAGCATTTT. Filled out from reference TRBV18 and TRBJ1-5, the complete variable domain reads NAGVMQNPRHLVRRRGQEARLRCSPMKGHSHVYWYRQLPEEGLKFMVYLQKENIIDESGMPKERFSAEFPKEGPSILRIQQVVRGDSAAYFCASSPGNRGLNQPQHFGDGTRLSIL.

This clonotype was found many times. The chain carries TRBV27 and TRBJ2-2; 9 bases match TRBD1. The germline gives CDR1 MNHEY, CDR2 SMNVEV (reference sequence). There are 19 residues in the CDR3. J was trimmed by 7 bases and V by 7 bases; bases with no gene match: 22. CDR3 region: CASTTLPGQGRRPFGELFF. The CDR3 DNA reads TGTGCCAGCACCACTCTTCCGGGACAGGGACGAAGACCATTCGGGGAGCTGTTTTTT.

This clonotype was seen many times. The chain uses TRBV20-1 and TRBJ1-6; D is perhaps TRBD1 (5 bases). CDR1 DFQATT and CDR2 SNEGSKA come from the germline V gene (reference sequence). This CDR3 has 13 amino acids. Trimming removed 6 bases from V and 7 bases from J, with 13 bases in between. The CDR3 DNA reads TGCAGTGCCCGAGGACCAGGGAATTCACCCCTCCACTTT. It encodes CSARGPGNSPLHF.

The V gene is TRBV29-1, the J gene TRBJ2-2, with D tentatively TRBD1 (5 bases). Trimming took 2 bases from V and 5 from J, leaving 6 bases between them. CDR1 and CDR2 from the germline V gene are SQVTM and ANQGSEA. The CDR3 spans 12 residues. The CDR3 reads CSVESGTGELFF. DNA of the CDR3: TGCAGCGTTGAATCAGGGACCGGGGAGCTGTTTTTT.

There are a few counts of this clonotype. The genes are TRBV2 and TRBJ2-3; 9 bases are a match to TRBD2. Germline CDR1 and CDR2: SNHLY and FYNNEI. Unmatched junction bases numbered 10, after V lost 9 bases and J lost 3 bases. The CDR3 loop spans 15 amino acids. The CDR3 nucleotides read TGTGCCAGGGGTGACCTAGCGGGGCCTACAGATACGCAGTATTTT. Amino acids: CARGDLAGPTDTQYF.